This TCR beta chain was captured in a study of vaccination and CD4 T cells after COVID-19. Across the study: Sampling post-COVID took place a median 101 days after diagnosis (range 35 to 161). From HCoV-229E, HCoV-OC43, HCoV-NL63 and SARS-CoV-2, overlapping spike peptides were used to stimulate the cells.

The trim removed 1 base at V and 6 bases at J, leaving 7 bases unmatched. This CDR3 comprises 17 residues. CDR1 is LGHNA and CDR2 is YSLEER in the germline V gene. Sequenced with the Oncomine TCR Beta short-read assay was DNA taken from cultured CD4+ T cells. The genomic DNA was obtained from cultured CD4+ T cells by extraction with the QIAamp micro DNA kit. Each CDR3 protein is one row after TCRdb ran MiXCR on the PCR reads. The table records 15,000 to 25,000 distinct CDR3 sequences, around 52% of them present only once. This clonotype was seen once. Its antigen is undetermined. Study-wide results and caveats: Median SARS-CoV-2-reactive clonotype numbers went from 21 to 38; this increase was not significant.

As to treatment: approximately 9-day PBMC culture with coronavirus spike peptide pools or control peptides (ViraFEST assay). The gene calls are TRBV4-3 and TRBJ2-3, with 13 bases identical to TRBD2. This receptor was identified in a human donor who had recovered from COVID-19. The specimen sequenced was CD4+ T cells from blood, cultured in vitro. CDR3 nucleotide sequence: TGCGCCAGCAGCCAAGGGACTAGCGGGGGCGTTGGGGATACGCAGTATTTT. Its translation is CASSQGTSGGVGDTQYF.